This T cell receptor beta chain comes out of a study of blood T cells in healthy people across ages. Germline CDR1 LNHNV, CDR2 YYDKDF (reference sequence). The length of the CDR3 is 14 residues. The V gene lost 0 bases and the J gene lost 4 bases, with 9 bases spanning the gap. As regards this clonotype: Its antigen remains unidentified.

A second PCR, run for roughly 7 to 12 cycles, used a sample-barcoded 5' primer plus a J-beta primer mix. TCRdb processed the 5' RACE reads anew with MiXCR; each CDR3 protein has one entry. Here the sample spans 540,000 or so distinct CDR3 sequences, about 45% being singletons. Aged about 6 to 95, donors were systemically healthy Caucasians from Russia. Study outcomes and limitations: Higher naive T cell percentage went strongly together with higher TCR beta diversity.

The rearrangement links TRBV15 to TRBJ2-5; D unclear. This TCR was sampled from a man older than 75 in good health. The source material was blood. In nucleotides, the CDR3 is TGTGCCACCAGCAGAGATAAGGGTTCAGAGACCCAGTACTTC. The encoded protein is CATSRDKGSETQYF.